This TCR beta chain derives from a study of control samples from healthy donors and cancer patients. The CDR3 runs to 15 residues. Trimming at V came to 3 bases and at J to 2 bases, leaving 3 bases not matched to a gene. CDR1 MGHRA and CDR2 YSYEKL come from the germline V gene. Libraries were prepared by immunoSEQ multiplex PCR; TCRdb keeps only in-frame clonotypes and omits some of them. Here the sample spans over 30,000 clones, about 86% being singletons. This clonotype was obtained from a woman in her 40s with lung cancer. The chain carries TRBV4-1 and TRBJ1-4, with 7 bases identical to TRBD1. The sequencing input was PBMCs. DNA for the CDR3: TGCGCCAGCAGCCAGCCGGGACAGACTAATGAAAAACTGTTTTTT. It encodes CASSQPGQTNEKLFF.